Listed below are T cell receptor beta chains from one sample, sequenced in a study of chemoradiotherapy in HPV16-positive cancers. TCRdb keeps only in-frame clones here, not all; method: immunoSEQ multiplex PCR. The sample consists of about 3,000 clones, around four fifths of them appearing once. The source was blood, collected from a patient who underwent chemoradiotherapy. These receptor sequences come from a human donor with HPV-associated anogenital cancer. CDR3s include the opening cysteine and the closing phenylalanine or tryptophan. The D gene is left open where the match is weak. Size is omitted from some rows. Given values are once, few, many or a class for expanded clones.

j_call	d_call	v_call	clone_size	cdr3_nt	cdr3_aa
TRBJ2-5	TRBD1	TRBV29-1	.	TGCAGCGTTGAAGAGGCCCAGGGGGCAGGGACCCAGTACTTC	CSVEEAQGAGTQYF
TRBJ1-5	.	TRBV27	.	TGTGCCAGCAGTTGGGCAGGTAATAGCAATCAGCCCCAGCATTTT	CASSWAGNSNQPQHF
TRBJ1-5	.	TRBV30	.	TGTGCCTGGAGTGCCGGAGGACCCCAGCATTTT	CAWSAGGPQHF
TRBJ1-5	.	TRBV4-2	.	TGTGCCAGCAGTCAAGATCCCGGCCCGATCAGCAATCAGCCCCAGCATTTT	CASSQDPGPISNQPQHF
TRBJ2-6	.	TRBV9	.	TGTGCCAGCCTCCAGCGGTACAAACAAAGTCGGGCCAACGTCCTGACTTTC	CASLQRYKQSRANVLTF
TRBJ2-7	.	TRBV6-1	large	TGTGCCAGTTCCTACGAGCAGTACTTC	CASSYEQYF
TRBJ1-2	TRBD1	TRBV7-8	.	TGTGCCAGCAGCTTAGGGGAAGGGGGCTTCTATGGCTACACCTTC	CASSLGEGGFYGYTF
TRBJ2-2	.	TRBV30	.	TGTGCCTGGAGTGGCCGGAACACCGGGGAGCTGTTTTTT	CAWSGRNTGELFF
TRBJ2-5	.	TRBV7-9	.	TGTGCCACACGAACCCCGACGAGGGAGACCCAGTACTTC	CATRTPTRETQYF
TRBJ2-7	.	TRBV7-8	.	TGTGCCAGCAGCTTCCAGGACCCGGCCTACGAGCAGTACTTC	CASSFQDPAYEQYF
TRBJ2-1	TRBD2	TRBV7-6	.	TGTGCCAGCAGCTTAGATTTCGCTAGCGGGGGGGCGGTTGAGCAGTTCTTC	CASSLDFASGGAVEQFF
TRBJ2-1	.	TRBV5-1	.	TGCGCCAGCAGGCTCGGAGGGGCTAGGGGATTTAATGAGCAGTTCTTC	CASRLGGARGFNEQFF
TRBJ2-2	.	TRBV10-3	.	TGTGCCATCAGTGGGGGGGCTGGCGGGGAGCTGTTTTTT	CAISGGAGGELFF
TRBJ1-2	.	TRBV10-3	.	TGTGCCATCAGTGAGGATCGCGGGACTCCCTATGGCTACACCTTC	CAISEDRGTPYGYTF
TRBJ1-5	.	TRBV30	.	TGTGCCTGGGGTGTACTACCCGGCCAGCCCCAGCATTTT	CAWGVLPGQPQHF
TRBJ1-4	.	TRBV21-1	.	TGTGCCAGCAGCCAAAACAATGTCGAAAAACTGTTTTTT	CASSQNNVEKLFF
TRBJ1-1	.	TRBV5-1	.	TGCGCCAGCAGCATACTACCGTCAGGGAACACTGAAGCTTTCTTT	CASSILPSGNTEAFF
TRBJ1-1	TRBD1	TRBV7-2	.	TGTGCCAGCAGCATGGACAGGGTTAACACTGAAGCTTTCTTT	CASSMDRVNTEAFF